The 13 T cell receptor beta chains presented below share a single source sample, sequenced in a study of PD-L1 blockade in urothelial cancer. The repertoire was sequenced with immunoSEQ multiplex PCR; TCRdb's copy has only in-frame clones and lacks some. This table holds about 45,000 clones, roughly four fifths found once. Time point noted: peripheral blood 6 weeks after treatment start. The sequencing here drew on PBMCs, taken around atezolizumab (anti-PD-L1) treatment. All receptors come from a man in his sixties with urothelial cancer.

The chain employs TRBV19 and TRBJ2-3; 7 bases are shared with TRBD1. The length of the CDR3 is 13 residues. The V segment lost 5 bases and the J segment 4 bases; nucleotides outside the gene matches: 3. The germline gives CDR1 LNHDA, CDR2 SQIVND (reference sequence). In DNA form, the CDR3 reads TGTGCCAGTAGTCATACAGGGGCAGATACGCAGTATTTT. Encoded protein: CASSHTGADTQYF.

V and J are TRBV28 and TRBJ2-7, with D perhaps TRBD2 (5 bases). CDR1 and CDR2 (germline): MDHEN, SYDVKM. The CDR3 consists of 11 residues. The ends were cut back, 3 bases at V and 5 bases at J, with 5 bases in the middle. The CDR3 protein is CASSLRDEQYF. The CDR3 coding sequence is TGTGCCAGCAGTTTGAGGGACGAGCAGTACTTC.

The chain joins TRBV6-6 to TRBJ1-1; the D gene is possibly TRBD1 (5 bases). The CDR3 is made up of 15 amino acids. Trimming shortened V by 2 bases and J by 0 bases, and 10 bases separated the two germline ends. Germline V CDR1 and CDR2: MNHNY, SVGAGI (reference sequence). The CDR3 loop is CASSYGAGMNTEAFF. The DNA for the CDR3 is TGTGCCAGCAGTTACGGGGCAGGCATGAACACTGAAGCTTTCTTT.

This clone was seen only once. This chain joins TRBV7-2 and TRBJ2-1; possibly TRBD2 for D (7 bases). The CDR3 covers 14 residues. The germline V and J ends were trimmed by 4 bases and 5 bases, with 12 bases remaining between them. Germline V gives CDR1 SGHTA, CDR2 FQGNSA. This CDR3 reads CASSYSGGDNEQFF. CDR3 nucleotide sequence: TGTGCCAGCAGCTACTCGGGGGGCGACAATGAGCAGTTCTTC. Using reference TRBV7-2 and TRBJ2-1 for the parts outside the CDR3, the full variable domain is GAGVSQSPSNKVTEKGKDVELRCDPISGHTALYWYRQSLGQGLEFLIYFQGNSAPDKSGLPSDRFSAERTGGSVSTLTIQRTQQEDSAVYLCASSYSGGDNEQFFGPGTRLTVL.

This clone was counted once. DNA for the CDR3: TGTGCCAGCAGCTTTTCGGCGCGGGGATCCTACGAGCAGTACTTC. This encodes CASSFSARGSYEQYF. The chain couples TRBV5-4 to TRBJ2-7, with TRBD2 as a possible D gene (6 bases). The germline V and J ends were trimmed by 2 bases and 1 base, with 13 bases remaining between them. Germline assignment: CDR1 SGHNT and CDR2 YYREEE (reference sequence). The CDR3 consists of 15 residues.

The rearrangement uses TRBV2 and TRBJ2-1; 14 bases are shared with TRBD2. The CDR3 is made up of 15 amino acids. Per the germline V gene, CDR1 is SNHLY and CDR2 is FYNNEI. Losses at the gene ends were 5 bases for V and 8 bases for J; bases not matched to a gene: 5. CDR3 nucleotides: TGTGCCAGCAGTTGGACTAGCGGGGGGTCCGATGAGCAGTTCTTC. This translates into CASSWTSGGSDEQFF.

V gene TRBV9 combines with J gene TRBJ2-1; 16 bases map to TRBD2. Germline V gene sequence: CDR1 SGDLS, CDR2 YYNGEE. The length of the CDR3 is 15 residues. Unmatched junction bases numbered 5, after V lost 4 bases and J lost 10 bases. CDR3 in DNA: TGTGCCAGCAGCCCGGGACTAGCGGGGGGGCAGGAGCAGTTCTTC. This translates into CASSPGLAGGQEQFF.

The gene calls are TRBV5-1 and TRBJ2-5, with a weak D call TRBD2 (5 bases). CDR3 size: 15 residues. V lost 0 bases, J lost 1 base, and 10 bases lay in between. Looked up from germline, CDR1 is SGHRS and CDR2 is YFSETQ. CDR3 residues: CASSLGPTSQETQYF. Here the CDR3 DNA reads TGCGCCAGCAGCTTGGGACCCACTAGCCAAGAGACCCAGTACTTC.

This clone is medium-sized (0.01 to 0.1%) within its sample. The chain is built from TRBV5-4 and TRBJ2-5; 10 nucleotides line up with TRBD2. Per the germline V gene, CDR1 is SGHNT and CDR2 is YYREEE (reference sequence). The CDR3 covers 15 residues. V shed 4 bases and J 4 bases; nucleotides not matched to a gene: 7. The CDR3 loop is CASSLRTSGGETQYF. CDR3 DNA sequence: TGTGCCAGCAGCCTTCGGACTAGCGGAGGAGAGACCCAGTACTTC.

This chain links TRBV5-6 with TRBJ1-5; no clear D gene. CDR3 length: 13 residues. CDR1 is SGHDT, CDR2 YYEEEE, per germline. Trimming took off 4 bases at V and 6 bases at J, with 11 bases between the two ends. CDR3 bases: TGTGCCAGCAGCCGAGGGAGTCGTCAGCCCCAGCATTTT. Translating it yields CASSRGSRQPQHF.

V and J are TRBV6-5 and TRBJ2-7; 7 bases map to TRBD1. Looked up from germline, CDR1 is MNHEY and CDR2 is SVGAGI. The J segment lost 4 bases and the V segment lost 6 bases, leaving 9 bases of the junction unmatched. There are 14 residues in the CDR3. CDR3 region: CASSTTGTFYEQYF. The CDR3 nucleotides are TGTGCCAGCAGCACGACAGGGACCTTTTACGAGCAGTACTTC.

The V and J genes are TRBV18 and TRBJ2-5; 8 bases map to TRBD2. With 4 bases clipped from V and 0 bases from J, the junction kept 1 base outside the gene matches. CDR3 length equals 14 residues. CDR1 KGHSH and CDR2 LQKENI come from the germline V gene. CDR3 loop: CASSRGLDQETQYF. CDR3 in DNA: TGTGCCAGCTCACGGGGACTAGACCAAGAGACCCAGTACTTC.

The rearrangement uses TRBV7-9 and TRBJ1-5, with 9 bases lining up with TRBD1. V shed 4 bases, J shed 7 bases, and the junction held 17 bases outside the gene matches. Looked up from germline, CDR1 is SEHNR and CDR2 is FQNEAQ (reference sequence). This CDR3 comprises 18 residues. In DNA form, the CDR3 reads TGTGCCAGCAGCTCAAGCACCCGGGGACAGGGCCGTTTCCAGCCCCAGCATTTT. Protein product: CASSSSTRGQGRFQPQHF.